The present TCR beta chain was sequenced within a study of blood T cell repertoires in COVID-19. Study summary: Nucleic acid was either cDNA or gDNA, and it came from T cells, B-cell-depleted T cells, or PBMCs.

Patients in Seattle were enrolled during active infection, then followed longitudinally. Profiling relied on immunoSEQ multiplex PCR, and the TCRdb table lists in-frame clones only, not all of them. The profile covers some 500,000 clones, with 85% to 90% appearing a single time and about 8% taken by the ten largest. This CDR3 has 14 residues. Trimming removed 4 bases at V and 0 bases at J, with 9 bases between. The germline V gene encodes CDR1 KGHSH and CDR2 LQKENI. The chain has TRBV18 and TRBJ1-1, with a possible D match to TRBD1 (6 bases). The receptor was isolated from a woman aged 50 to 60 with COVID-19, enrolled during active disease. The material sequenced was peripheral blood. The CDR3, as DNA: TGTGCCAGCTCACGAGGACAGATGAACACTGAAGCTTTCTTT. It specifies CASSRGQMNTEAFF.